The T cell receptor beta chain described here comes from a study of shared clonotypes between healthy human individuals. Study-wide findings and caveats: Unshared clonotypes carried lower generation probabilities than those common to all four donors. In this cohort, only blood was sampled, and tissue repertoires likely differ.

A word on this clone: The target antigen is unknown.

In germline, CDR1 is LNHNV, CDR2 YYDKDF (reference sequence). V was pared by 3 bases and J by 7 bases, with 19 bases between. CDR3 length: 15 amino acids. The data were produced by immunoSEQ multiplex PCR, yet TCRdb's version contains in-frame clones alone and is incomplete. The repertoire holds about 2 million clones, with about 95% as singletons. Positively selected for CCR7, the CD45RO-negative cells used as naive CD8 cells excluded terminally differentiated effector memory CD45RA+ cells. The chain is built from TRBV15 and TRBJ2-7; D is ambiguous. The source material was naive CD8+ T cells sorted from blood. The receptor was isolated from a man aged 18 to 30 in good health. Here the CDR3 reads CATSSALNSYEEQYF. The CDR3 nucleotides are TGTGCCACCAGCAGTGCACTTAATTCCTACGAGGAGCAGTACTTC. Complete variable domain (other parts from reference TRBV15 and TRBJ2-7): DAMVIQNPRYQVTQFGKPVTLSCSQTLNHNVMYWYQQKSSQAPKLLFHYYDKDFNNEADTPDNFQSRRPNTSFCFLDIRSPGLGDTAMYLCATSSALNSYEEQYFGPGTRLTVT.